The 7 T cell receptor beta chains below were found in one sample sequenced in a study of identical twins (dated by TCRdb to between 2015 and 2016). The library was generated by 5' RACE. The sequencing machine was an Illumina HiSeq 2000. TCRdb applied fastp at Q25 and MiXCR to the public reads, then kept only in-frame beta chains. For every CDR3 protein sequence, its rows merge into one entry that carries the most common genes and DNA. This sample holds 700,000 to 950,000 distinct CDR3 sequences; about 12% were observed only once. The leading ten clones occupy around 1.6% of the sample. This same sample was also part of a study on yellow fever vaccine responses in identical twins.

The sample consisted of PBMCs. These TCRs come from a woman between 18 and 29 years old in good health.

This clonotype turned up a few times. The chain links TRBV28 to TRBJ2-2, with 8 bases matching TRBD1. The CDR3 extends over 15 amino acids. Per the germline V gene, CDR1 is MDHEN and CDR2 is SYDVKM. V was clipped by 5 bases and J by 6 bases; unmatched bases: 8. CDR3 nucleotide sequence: TGTGCCAGCAGTCCAGACAGGGGTTTCGCCGGGGAGCTGTTTTTT. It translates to CASSPDRGFAGELFF. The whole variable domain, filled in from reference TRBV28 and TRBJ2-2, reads DVKVTQSSRYLVKRTGEKVFLECVQDMDHENMFWYRQDPGLGLRLIYFSYDVKMKEKGDIPEGYSVSREKKERFSLILESASTNQTSMYLCASSPDRGFAGELFFGEGSRLTVL.

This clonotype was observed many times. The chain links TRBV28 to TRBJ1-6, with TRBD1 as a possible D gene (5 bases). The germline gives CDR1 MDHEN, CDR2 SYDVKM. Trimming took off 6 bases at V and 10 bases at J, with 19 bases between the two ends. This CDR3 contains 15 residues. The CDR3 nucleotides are TGTGCCAGCAGGGGGGGGACGGGTAGGGGATCACCCCTCCACTTT. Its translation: CASRGGTGRGSPLHF.

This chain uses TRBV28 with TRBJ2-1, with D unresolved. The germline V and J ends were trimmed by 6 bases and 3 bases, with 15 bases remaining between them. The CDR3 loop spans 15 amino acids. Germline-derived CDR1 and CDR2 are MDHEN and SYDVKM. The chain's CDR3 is CASSDTGPNYNEQFF. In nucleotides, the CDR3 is TGTGCCAGCAGCGACACCGGGCCCAACTACAATGAGCAGTTCTTC.

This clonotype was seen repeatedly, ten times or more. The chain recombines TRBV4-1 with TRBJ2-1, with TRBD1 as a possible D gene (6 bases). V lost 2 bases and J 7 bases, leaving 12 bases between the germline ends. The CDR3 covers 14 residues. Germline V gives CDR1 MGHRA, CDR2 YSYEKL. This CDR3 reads CASSQRSRGNEQFF. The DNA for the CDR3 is TGCGCCAGCAGCCAACGCTCGAGGGGGAATGAGCAGTTCTTC.

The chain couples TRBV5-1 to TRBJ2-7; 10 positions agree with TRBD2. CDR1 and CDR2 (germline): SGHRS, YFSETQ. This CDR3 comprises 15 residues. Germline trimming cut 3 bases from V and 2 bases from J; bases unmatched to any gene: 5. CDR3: CASSSSLAGPYEQYF. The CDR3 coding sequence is TGCGCCAGCAGCTCCTCACTAGCGGGACCCTACGAGCAGTACTTC.

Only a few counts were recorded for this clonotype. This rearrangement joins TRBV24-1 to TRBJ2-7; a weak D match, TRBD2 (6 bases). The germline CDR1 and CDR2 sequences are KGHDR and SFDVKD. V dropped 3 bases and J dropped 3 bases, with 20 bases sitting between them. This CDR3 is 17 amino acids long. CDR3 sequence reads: CATSDGLTGTEIYEQYV. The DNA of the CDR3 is TGTGCCACCAGTGATGGTCTTACCGGGACTGAGATCTACGAGCAGTACGTC.

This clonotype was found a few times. CDR3 sequence reads: CSASDPNTGELFF. CDR3 DNA sequence: TGCAGTGCTAGTGACCCGAACACCGGGGAGCTGTTTTTT. The chain links TRBV20-1 to TRBJ2-2; D uncertain. V lost 3 bases, J lost 0 bases, and 5 bases lay in between. Germline V gene sequence: CDR1 DFQATT, CDR2 SNEGSKA (reference sequence). The CDR3 loop spans 13 amino acids.